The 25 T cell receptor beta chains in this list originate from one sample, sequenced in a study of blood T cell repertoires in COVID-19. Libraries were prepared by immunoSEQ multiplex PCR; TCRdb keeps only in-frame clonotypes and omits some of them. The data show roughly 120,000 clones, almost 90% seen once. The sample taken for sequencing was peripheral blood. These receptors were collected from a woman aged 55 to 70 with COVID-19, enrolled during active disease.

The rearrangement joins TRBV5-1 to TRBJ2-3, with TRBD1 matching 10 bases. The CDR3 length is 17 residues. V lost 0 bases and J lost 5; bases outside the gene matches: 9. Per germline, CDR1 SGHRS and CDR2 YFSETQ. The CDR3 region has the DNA TGCGCCAGCAGCTTGGCGCGACGACAGGGGGCAGGAGATACGCAGTATTTT. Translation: CASSLARRQGAGDTQYF.

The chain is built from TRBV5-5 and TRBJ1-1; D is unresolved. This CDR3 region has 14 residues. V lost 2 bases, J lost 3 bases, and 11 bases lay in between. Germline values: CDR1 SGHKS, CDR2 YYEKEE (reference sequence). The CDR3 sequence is CASSFSVADTEAFF. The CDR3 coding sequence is TGTGCCAGCAGCTTTTCAGTGGCCGACACTGAAGCTTTCTTT.

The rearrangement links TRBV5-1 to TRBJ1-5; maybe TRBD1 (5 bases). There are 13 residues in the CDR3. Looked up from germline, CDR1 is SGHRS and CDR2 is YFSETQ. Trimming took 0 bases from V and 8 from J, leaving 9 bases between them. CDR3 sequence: CASSLGQTEPQHF. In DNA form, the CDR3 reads TGCGCCAGCAGCTTGGGACAGACGGAGCCCCAGCATTTT. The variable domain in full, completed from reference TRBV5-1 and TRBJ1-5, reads KAGVTQTPRYLIKTRGQQVTLSCSPISGHRSVSWYQQTPGQGLQFLFEYFSETQRNKGNFPGRFSGRQFSNSRSEMNVSTLELGDSALYLCASSLGQTEPQHFGDGTRLSIL.

The DNA of the CDR3 is TGTGCCAGCAGCGATGGGACTCTCTCTGGAAACACCATATATTTT. Its protein product is CASSDGTLSGNTIYF. The chain recombines TRBV2 with TRBJ1-3; perhaps TRBD1 as D (5 bases). The V gene lost 6 bases and the J gene lost 0 bases, with 12 bases spanning the gap. CDR3 size: 15 residues. Germline CDR1 and CDR2: SNHLY and FYNNEI.

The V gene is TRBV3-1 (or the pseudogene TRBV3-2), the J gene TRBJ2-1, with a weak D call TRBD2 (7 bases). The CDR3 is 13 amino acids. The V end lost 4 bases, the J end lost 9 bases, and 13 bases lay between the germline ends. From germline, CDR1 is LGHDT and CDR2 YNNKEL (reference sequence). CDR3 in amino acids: CASSRGGAGEQFF. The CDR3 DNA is TGTGCCAGCAGCCGGGGGGGCGCGGGTGAGCAGTTCTTC.

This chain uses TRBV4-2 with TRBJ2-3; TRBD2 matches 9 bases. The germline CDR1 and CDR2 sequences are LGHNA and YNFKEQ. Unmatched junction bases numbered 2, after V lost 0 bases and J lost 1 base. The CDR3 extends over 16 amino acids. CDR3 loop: CASSQERTSGTDTQYF. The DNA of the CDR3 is TGTGCCAGCAGCCAAGAGCGGACTAGCGGCACAGATACGCAGTATTTT.

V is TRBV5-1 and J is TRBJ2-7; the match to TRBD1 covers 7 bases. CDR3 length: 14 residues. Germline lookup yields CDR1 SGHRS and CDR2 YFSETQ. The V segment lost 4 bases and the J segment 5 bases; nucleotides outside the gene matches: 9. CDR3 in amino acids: CASSLPSGGDEQYF. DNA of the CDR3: TGCGCCAGCAGCCTACCCTCAGGGGGAGACGAGCAGTACTTC.

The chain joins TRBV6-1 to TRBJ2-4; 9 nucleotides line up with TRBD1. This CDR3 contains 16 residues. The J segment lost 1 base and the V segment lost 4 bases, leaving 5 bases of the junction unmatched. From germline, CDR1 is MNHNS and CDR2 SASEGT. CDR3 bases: TGTGCCAGCAGTGGGTACAGGGGGCGGGCCAAAAACATTCAGTACTTC. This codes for CASSGYRGRAKNIQYF.

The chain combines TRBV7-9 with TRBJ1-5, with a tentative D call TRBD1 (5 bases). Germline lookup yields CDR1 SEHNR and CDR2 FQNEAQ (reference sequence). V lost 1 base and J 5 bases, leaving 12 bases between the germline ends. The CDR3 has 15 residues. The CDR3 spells CASSLGAGPYQPQHF. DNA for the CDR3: TGTGCCAGCAGCTTAGGGGCAGGGCCTTATCAGCCCCAGCATTTT.

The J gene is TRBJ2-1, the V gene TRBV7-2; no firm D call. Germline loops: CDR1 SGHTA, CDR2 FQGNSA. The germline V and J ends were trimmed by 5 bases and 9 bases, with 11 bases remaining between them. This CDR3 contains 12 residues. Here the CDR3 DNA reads TGTGCCAGCAGCCCGACTTCGGGTGAGCAGTTCTTC. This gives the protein CASSPTSGEQFF. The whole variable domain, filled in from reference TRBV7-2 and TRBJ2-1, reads GAGVSQSPSNKVTEKGKDVELRCDPISGHTALYWYRQSLGQGLEFLIYFQGNSAPDKSGLPSDRFSAERTGGSVSTLTIQRTQQEDSAVYLCASSPTSGEQFFGPGTRLTVL.

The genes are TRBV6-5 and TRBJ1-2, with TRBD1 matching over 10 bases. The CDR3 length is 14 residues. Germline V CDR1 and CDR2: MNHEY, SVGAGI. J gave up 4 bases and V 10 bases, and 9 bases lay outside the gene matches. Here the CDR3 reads CATSMTGGVYGYTF. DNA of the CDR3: TGTGCCACCTCCATGACAGGGGGCGTCTATGGCTACACCTTC.

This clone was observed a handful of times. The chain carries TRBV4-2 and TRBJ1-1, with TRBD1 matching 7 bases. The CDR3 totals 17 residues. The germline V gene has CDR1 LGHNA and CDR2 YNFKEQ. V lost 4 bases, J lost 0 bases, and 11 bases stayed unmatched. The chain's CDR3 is CASSRAAGQSMNTEAFF. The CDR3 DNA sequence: TGTGCCAGCAGCCGGGCGGCGGGACAGAGTATGAACACTGAAGCTTTCTTT.

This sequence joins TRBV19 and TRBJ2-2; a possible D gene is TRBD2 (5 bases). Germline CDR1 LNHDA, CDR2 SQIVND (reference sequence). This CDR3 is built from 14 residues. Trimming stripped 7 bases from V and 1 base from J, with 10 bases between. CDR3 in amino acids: CASTLGRNTGELFF. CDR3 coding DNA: TGTGCCAGTACCCTGGGGAGGAACACCGGGGAGCTGTTTTTT.

The CDR3 nucleotides read TGTGCCAGCAGCGACCCCGACAGGGAGACAGTATTTATAAACACTGAAGCTTTCTTT. Protein sequence: CASSDPDRETVFINTEAFF. The J gene is TRBJ1-1, the V gene TRBV6-2 or TRBV6-3, with 7 nucleotides matching TRBD1. Trimming took 6 bases from V and 2 from J; bases not matched to a gene: 21. Germline CDR1 and CDR2: MNHEY and SVGEGT. The CDR3 has 19 residues.

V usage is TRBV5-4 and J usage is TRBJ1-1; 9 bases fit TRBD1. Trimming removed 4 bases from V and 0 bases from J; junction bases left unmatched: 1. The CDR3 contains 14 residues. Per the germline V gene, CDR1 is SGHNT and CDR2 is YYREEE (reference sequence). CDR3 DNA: TGTGCCAGCAGCCGACAGGGGGTGAACACTGAAGCTTTCTTT. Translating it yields CASSRQGVNTEAFF.

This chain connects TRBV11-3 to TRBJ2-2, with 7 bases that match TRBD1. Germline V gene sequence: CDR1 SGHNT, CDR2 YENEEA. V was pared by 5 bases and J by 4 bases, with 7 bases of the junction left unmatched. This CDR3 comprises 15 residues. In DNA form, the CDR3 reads TGTGCCAGCAGCCTCATGGGACAGTCCACCGGGGAGCTGTTTTTT. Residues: CASSLMGQSTGELFF.

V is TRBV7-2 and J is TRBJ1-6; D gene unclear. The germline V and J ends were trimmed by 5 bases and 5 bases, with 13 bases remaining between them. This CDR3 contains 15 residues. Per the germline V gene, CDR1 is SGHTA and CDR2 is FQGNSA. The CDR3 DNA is TGTGCCAGCAGCAGCAGGATTAACGATAATTCACCCCTCCACTTT. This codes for CASSSRINDNSPLHF.

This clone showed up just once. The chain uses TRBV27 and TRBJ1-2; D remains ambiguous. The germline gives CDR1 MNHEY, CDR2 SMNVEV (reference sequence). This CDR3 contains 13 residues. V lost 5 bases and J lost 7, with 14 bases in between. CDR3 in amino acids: CASSNLRRVGYTF. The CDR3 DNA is TGTGCCAGCAGTAACTTAAGGAGGGTTGGCTACACCTTC.

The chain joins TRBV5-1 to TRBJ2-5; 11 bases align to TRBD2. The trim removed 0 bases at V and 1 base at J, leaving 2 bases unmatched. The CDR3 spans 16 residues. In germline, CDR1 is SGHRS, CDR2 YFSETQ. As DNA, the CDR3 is TGCGCCAGCAGCTTGGTCGGGACTAGCGGCCAAGAGACCCAGTACTTC. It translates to CASSLVGTSGQETQYF.

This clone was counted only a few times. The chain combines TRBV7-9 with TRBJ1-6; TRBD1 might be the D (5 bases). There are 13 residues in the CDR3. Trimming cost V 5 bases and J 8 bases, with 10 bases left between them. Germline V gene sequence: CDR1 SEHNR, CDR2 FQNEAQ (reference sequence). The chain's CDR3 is CASSDGADSPLHF. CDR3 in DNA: TGTGCCAGCAGCGATGGGGCAGATTCACCCCTCCACTTT.

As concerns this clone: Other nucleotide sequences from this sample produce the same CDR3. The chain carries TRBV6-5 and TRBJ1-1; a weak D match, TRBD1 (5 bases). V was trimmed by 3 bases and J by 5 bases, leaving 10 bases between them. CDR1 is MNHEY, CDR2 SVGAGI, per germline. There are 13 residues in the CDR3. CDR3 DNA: TGTGCCAGCAGTTATGGGGGGGGGACTGAAGCTTTCTTT. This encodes CASSYGGGTEAFF.

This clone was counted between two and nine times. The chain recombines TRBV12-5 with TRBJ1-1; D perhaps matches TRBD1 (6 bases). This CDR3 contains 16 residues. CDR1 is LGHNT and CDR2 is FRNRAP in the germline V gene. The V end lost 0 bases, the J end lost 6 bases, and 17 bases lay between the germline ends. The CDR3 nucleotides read TGTGCTAGTGGTTTGGTCCTGGGTAGGGCAGGGGCTGAAGCTTTCTTT. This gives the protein CASGLVLGRAGAEAFF.

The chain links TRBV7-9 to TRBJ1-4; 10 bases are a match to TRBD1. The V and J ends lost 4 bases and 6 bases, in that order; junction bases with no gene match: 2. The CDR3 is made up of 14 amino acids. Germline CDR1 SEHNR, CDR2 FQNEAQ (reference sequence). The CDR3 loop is CASSSGTGDEKLFF. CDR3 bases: TGTGCCAGCAGCTCCGGGACAGGGGATGAAAAACTGTTTTTT.

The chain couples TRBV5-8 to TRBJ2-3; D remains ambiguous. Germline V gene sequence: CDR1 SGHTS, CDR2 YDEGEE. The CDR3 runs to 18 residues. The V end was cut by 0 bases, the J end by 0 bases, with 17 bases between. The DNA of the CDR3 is TGTGCCAGCAGCTTGGCAACGCCAACCCAGTGGAGCACAGATACGCAGTATTTT. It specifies CASSLATPTQWSTDTQYF.

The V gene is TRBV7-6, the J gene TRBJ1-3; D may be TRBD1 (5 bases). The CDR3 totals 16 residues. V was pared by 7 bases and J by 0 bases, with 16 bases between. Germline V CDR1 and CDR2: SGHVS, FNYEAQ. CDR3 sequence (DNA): TGTGCCAGCACCACCCCACAGGACGACTCTGGAAACACCATATATTTT. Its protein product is CASTTPQDDSGNTIYF.